One sample yielded the 19 T cell receptor beta chains listed below, sequenced in a study of cytomegalovirus exposure and HLA in healthy donors (dated by TCRdb to about 2017). The library was obtained by the immunoSEQ multiplex PCR assay. A mixture of 60 forward primers for TCR Vbeta segments and 13 reverse primers for TCR Jbeta segments was used in the multiplex PCR. TCRdb limited this immuneACCESS table to in-frame rearrangements with V and J called. A share of clones is missing; checked studies link under half to unresolved V genes, and the rest is unexplained. The table for this sample lists 120,000 to 150,000 clones; approximately 80% of them were counted only once. The ten largest make up about 5% of the sample. Sequenced sample: PBMCs. The receptors originated from a man younger than 45 in good health and CMV-seropositive.

This clone was counted only a few times. The V and J genes are TRBV6-5 and TRBJ2-3; 7 positions agree with TRBD2. Per the germline V gene, CDR1 is MNHEY and CDR2 is SVGAGI. Unmatched junction bases numbered 3, after V lost 1 base and J lost 2 bases. The CDR3 contains 15 residues. DNA for the CDR3: TGTGCCAGCAGTTACTGGAGCGGGGCCACAGATACGCAGTATTTT. Translating gives CASSYWSGATDTQYF.

This chain joins TRBV5-1 and TRBJ1-4; D is undetermined. The CDR3 extends over 15 amino acids. V was cut by 4 bases and J by 1 base, with 11 bases left in between. CDR1 SGHRS and CDR2 YFSETQ come from the germline V gene. The CDR3 spells CASSLTTGTNEKLFF. CDR3 bases: TGCGCCAGCAGCCTCACGACGGGAACTAATGAAAAACTGTTTTTT.

This chain connects TRBV7-9 to TRBJ2-7; 8 bases map to TRBD2. CDR3 length: 17 residues. The ends lost 2 bases at V and 0 bases at J; junction bases unmatched: 9. Per the germline V gene, CDR1 is SEHNR and CDR2 is FQNEAQ (reference sequence). In nucleotides, the CDR3 is TGTGCCAGCAGCTTAAACCTAGCGGGTGGTAGCTCCTACGAGCAGTACTTC. This codes for CASSLNLAGGSSYEQYF.

The V gene is TRBV5-1, the J gene TRBJ2-7; 7 nucleotides match TRBD1. This CDR3 comprises 13 residues. The germline CDR1 and CDR2 sequences are SGHRS and YFSETQ. V was clipped by 3 bases and J by 5 bases; unmatched bases: 5. This CDR3 reads CASSSTGVNEQYF. For the CDR3, the DNA is TGCGCCAGCAGCTCCACAGGGGTTAACGAGCAGTACTTC.

This clone has only one observation. Here the CDR3 DNA reads TGTGCCAGCAGCGTAGATGGACAGGGGCTGACCTACGAGCAGTACTTC. Translated, it gives CASSVDGQGLTYEQYF. V is TRBV9 and J is TRBJ2-7; TRBD1 matches 9 bases. Looked up from germline, CDR1 is SGDLS and CDR2 is YYNGEE. V lost 0 bases to trimming and J lost 2 bases; unmatched junction nucleotides: 6. There are 16 residues in the CDR3.

As DNA, the CDR3 is TGCGCCAGCAGCCAAGAAACGGGGAGCCTCAATGAGCAGTTCTTC. The encoded protein is CASSQETGSLNEQFF. The rearrangement uses TRBV4-1 and TRBJ2-1, with D possibly matching TRBD2 (5 bases). This CDR3 has 15 residues. Trimming took off 0 bases at V and 6 bases at J, with 12 bases between the two ends. Germline V lookup: CDR1 MGHRA, CDR2 YSYEKL.

The chain is built from TRBV28 and TRBJ2-3, with 8 bases aligning to TRBD2. CDR1 is MDHEN, CDR2 SYDVKM, per germline. The V and J ends lost 6 bases and 7 bases, in that order; junction bases with no gene match: 12. This CDR3 region has 15 residues. CDR3 coding DNA: TGTGCCAGCAGCATAATGAGCGGGGGCCCTTATACGCAGTATTTT. As protein: CASSIMSGGPYTQYF.

V gene TRBV7-9 combines with J gene TRBJ2-5, with D hard to call. Germline CDR1 and CDR2: SEHNR and FQNEAQ (reference sequence). The length of the CDR3 is 14 residues. V lost 2 bases, J lost 3 bases, and 10 bases lay in between. CDR3 amino acids: CASSLIQAKETQYF. CDR3 nucleotides: TGTGCCAGCAGCTTAATCCAAGCTAAAGAGACCCAGTACTTC.

The chain carries TRBV2 and TRBJ2-1, with 14 bases that match TRBD2. The V gene's germline CDR1 is SNHLY and CDR2 FYNNEI. J was trimmed by 6 bases and V by 6 bases; bases with no gene match: 7. The CDR3 is made up of 16 amino acids. CDR3 nucleotides: TGTGCCAGCAGGGTTAGGACTAGCGGGGGGCTCAATGAGCAGTTCTTC. Amino acid sequence: CASRVRTSGGLNEQFF.

This chain connects TRBV6-1 to TRBJ2-5, with D possibly being TRBD1 or TRBD2 (9 bases each). The CDR3 runs to 20 residues. The germline V and J ends were trimmed by 4 bases and 4 bases, with 31 bases remaining between them. CDR1 is MNHNS and CDR2 is SASEGT in the germline V gene. The CDR3 coding sequence is TGTGCCAGCAGTGGCCCCCGGGACAGGGCCTCGCGGGAGGGCCGAGAGACCCAGTACTTC. Its translation: CASSGPRDRASREGRETQYF.

The chain combines TRBV7-9 with TRBJ2-7, with 7 bases that match TRBD2. The germline V gene has CDR1 SEHNR and CDR2 FQNEAQ (reference sequence). V shed 1 base, J shed 6 bases, and the junction held 6 bases outside the gene matches. The CDR3 runs 14 residues. CDR3 nucleotide sequence: TGTGCCAGCAGCTTAGGAGAGTCGGGGGGCGAGCAGTACTTC. This encodes CASSLGESGGEQYF. Full variable domain (outside the CDR3, taken from reference TRBV7-9 and TRBJ2-7): DTGVSQNPRHKITKRGQNVTFRCDPISEHNRLYWYRQTLGQGPEFLTYFQNEAQLEKSRLLSDRFSAERPKGSFSTLEIQRTEQGDSAMYLCASSLGESGGEQYFGPGTRLTVT.

V is TRBV9 and J is TRBJ2-2; 9 nucleotides match TRBD2. Germline CDR1 is SGDLS and CDR2 is YYNGEE. J gave up 7 bases and V 7 bases, and 11 bases lay outside the gene matches. The CDR3 has 15 amino acids. CDR3 nucleotides: TGTGCCAGCTCTTGGATAGCGGGAGAGGGCGGGGAGCTGTTTTTT. Translated: CASSWIAGEGGELFF.

The chain links TRBV30 to TRBJ2-3; D is undetermined. Trimming cost V 0 bases and J 4 bases, with 8 bases left between them. CDR1 is GTSNPN and CDR2 is SVGIG in the germline V gene (reference sequence). The CDR3 runs 13 residues. This CDR3 is CAWSVLGSDTQYF. The CDR3, as DNA: TGTGCCTGGAGTGTATTGGGCTCAGATACGCAGTATTTT.

CDR3 bases: TGCGCCAGCAGCTTGGATTCGGTAGGGACAGATTCACCCCTCCACTTT. This codes for CASSLDSVGTDSPLHF. The chain employs TRBV5-1 and TRBJ1-6; TRBD1 agrees at 7 bases. The CDR3 sequence is 16 residues long. Trimming cost V 0 bases and J 8 bases; bases outside gene matches: 8. CDR1 and CDR2 from the germline V gene are SGHRS and YFSETQ.

The gene calls are TRBV19 and TRBJ1-4; 8 bases line up with TRBD1. From germline, CDR1 is LNHDA and CDR2 SQIVND (reference sequence). Trimming at V came to 3 bases and at J to 8 bases, leaving 8 bases not matched to a gene. The CDR3 sequence is 15 residues long. CDR3 amino acids: CASSIPGTGLEKLFF. CDR3 nucleotides: TGTGCCAGTAGTATCCCCGGGACAGGACTAGAAAAACTGTTTTTT.

J is TRBJ2-1 and V is TRBV11-2; 7 bases agree with TRBD2. CDR3 length: 13 residues. CDR1 SGHAT and CDR2 FQNNGV come from the germline V gene. Germline trimming cut 1 base from V and 10 bases from J; bases unmatched to any gene: 4. The CDR3 reads CASSLGGGREQFF. CDR3 nucleotides: TGTGCCAGCAGCTTAGGGGGGGGTAGAGAGCAGTTCTTC.

The chain links TRBV25-1 to TRBJ2-2; D gene ambiguous. Per germline, CDR1 MGHDK and CDR2 SYGVNS. Trimming shortened V by 0 bases and J by 1 base, and 9 bases separated the two germline ends. The CDR3 runs to 16 residues. DNA for the CDR3: TGTGCCAGCAGTGAATACAGAGACAAGAACACCGGGGAGCTGTTTTTT. Encoded protein: CASSEYRDKNTGELFF.

V is TRBV28 and J is TRBJ2-5; 8 bases align to TRBD1. The ends lost 5 bases at V and 3 bases at J; junction bases unmatched: 5. The CDR3 runs to 14 residues. Germline-derived CDR1 and CDR2 are MDHEN and SYDVKM. CDR3 region: CASSVQGEKETQYF. CDR3 coding DNA: TGTGCCAGCAGTGTACAGGGGGAGAAAGAGACCCAGTACTTC.

The V and J genes are TRBV29-1 and TRBJ1-2; 9 bases align to TRBD1. This CDR3 is built from 15 residues. V was clipped by 2 bases and J by 8 bases; unmatched bases: 12. Germline V gene data show CDR1 as SQVTM and CDR2 as ANQGSEA. DNA for the CDR3: TGCAGCGTTGAATTTCCGGGACAGGGAATGTTAGGCTACACCTTC. Protein sequence: CSVEFPGQGMLGYTF.